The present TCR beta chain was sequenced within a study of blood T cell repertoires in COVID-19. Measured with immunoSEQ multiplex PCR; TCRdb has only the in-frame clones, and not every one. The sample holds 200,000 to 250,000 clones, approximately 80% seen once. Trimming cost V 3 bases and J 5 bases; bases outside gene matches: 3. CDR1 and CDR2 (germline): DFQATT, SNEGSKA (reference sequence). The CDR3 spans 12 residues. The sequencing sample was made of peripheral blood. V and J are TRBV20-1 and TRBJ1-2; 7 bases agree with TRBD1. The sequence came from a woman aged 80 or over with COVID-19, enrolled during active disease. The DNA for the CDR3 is TGCAGTGCTAGTGAGGGGGCGTATGGCTACACCTTC. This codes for CSASEGAYGYTF.